The T cell receptor beta chain described here comes from a study of blood T cells in healthy people across ages. CDR3 size: 15 residues. Germline V gene data show CDR1 as MDHEN and CDR2 as SYDVKM. The second PCR ran 7 to 11 cycles with a sample-barcoded 5' primer and J-beta primers. MiXCR, applied by TCRdb to the 5' RACE reads, yields one record per CDR3 protein. The sample has about 1.6 million distinct CDR3 sequences, roughly 32% seen once; the top ten hold approximately 11%. In regard to this clonotype: The junction departs from the called germline gene at one end, perhaps through a read error.

The chain combines TRBV28 with TRBJ2-3; a possible D gene is TRBD1 (5 bases). The TCR sequence derives from a young woman in good health. Sequenced sample: blood. The CDR3 is CASSSLDTSTDTRYF. CDR3 sequence (DNA): TGTGCCAGCAGTTCCCTGGACACTTCCACAGATACGCGGTATTTT.